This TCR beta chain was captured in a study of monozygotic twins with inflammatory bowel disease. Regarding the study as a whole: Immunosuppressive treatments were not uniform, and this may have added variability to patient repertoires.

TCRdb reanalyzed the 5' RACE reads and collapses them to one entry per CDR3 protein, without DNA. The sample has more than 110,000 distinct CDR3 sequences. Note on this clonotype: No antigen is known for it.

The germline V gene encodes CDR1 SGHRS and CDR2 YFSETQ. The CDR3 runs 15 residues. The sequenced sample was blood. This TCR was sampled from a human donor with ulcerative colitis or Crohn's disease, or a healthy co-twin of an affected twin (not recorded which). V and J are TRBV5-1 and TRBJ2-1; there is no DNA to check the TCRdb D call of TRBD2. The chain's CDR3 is CASSLGGTVDNEQFF.